This T cell receptor beta chain derives from a study of T cells in women clearing cervical HPV infection. At the level of the study: With HLA typing for only a few women, HLA confounding remains possible. Points from the study as a whole: It is unknown whether associations predate infection; no effector/memory or HPV-specific sorting.

immunoSEQ multiplex PCR used an average of around 1,200 ng genomic DNA. Method: immunoSEQ multiplex PCR; TCRdb's copy keeps in-frame clones and lacks some. This sample's table reports under 30,000 clones. As regards this clone: What it binds is unknown. The read falls 3 residues short of the CDR3 end, and the missing part is taken from the germline J gene.

This CDR3 region has 15 residues. The germline V and J ends were trimmed by 0 bases and 3 bases, with 9 bases remaining between them. Germline V gives CDR1 MNHNS, CDR2 SASEGT. Prevalent HPV16 infections were excluded; only incident single HPV16 infections included. The source is a woman between 18 and 70 years old with a cervical HPV16 infection that either progressed to CIN3+ or cleared (not recorded which). The sample was blood buffy coat. This chain connects TRBV6-1 to TRBJ2-1; D is uncertain. CDR3: CASSEAIQVYNEQFF. The CDR3 DNA, read in part, is TGTGCCAGCAGTGAAGCAATTCAGGTCTACAATGAG.